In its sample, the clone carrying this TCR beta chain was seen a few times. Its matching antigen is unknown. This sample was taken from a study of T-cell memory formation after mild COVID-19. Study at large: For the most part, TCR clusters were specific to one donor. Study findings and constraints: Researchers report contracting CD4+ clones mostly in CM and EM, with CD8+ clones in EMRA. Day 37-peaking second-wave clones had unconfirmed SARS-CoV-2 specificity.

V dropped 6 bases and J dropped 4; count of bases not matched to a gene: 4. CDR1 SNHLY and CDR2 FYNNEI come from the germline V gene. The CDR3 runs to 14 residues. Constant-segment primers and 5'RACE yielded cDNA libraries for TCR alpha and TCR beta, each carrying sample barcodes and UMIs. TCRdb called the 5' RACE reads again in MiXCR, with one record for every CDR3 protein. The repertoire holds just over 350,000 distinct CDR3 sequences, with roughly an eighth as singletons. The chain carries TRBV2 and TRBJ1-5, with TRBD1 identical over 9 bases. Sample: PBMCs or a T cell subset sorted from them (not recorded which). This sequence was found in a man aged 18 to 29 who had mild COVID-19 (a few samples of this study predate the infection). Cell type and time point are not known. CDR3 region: CASRTGGSNQPQHF. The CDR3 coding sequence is TGTGCCAGCAGGACAGGGGGATCGAATCAGCCCCAGCATTTT.